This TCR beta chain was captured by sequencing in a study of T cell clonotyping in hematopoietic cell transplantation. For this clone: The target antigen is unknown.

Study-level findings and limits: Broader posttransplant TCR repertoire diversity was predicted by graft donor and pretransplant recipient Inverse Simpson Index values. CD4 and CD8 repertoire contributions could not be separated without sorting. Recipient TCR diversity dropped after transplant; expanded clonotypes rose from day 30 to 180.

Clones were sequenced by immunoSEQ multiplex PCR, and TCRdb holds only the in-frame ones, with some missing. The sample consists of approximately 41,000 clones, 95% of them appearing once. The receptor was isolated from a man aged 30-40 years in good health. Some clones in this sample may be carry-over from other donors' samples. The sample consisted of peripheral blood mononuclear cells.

For the CDR3, the DNA is TGTGCTAGCGGATCCCAGGGTTCGTGGTATTCCGCCGGGGAGCTGTTTTTT. It translates to CASGSQGSWYSAGELFF. This chain joins TRBV12-5 and TRBJ2-2; weak D call: TRBD1 (5 bases). CDR3 length: 17 residues. Looked up from germline, CDR1 is LGHNT and CDR2 is FRNRAP. V lost 9 bases and J 6 bases, leaving 26 bases between the germline ends. Filled out from reference TRBV12-5 and TRBJ2-2, the complete variable domain reads DARVTQTPRHKVTEMGQEVTMRCQPILGHNTVFWYRQTMMQGLELLAYFRNRAPLDDSGMPKDRFSAEMPDATLATLKIQPSEPRDSAVYFCASGSQGSWYSAGELFFGEGSRLTVL.